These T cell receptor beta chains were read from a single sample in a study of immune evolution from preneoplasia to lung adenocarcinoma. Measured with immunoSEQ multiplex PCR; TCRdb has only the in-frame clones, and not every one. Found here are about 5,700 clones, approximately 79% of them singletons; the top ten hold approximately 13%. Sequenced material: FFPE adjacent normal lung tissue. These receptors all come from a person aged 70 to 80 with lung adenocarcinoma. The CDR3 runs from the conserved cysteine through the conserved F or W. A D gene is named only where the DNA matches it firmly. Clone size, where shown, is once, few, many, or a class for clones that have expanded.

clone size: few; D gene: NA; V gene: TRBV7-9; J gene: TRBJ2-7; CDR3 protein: CASSPRAGSYEQYF; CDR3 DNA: TGTGCCAGCAGTCCCCGGGCCGGGAGCTACGAGCAGTACTTC
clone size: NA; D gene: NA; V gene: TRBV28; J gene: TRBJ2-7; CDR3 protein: CASSSLGTAYEQYF; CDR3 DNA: TGTGCCAGCAGTTCGTTAGGGACTGCCTACGAGCAGTACTTC
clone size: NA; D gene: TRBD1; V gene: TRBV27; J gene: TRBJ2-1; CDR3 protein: CASSLDRETYNEQFF; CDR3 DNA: TGTGCCAGCAGTTTAGACAGGGAAACCTACAATGAGCAGTTCTTC
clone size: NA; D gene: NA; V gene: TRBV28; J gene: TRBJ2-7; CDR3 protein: CASTSVGIHEQYF; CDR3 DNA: TGTGCCAGCACCTCCGTGGGTATCCACGAGCAGTACTTC
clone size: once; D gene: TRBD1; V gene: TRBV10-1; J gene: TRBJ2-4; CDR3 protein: CASRADRVEGFVIQYF; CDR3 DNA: TGCGCCAGCAGGGCGGACAGGGTGGAGGGATTTGTCATTCAGTACTTC
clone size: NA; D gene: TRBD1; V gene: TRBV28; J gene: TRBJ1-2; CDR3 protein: CASSSDRGSGYTF; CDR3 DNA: TGTGCCAGCAGTTCCGACAGGGGGTCTGGCTACACCTTC
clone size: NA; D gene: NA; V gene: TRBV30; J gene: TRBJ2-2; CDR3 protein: CAWSRGTKINPGELFF; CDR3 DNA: TGTGCCTGGAGTCGGGGTACTAAGATAAACCCCGGGGAGCTGTTTTTT
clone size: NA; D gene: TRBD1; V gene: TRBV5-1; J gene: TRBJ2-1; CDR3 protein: CASSADRGRIAELWDEQFF; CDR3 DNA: TGCGCCAGCAGCGCGGACAGGGGGCGCATAGCGGAGCTTTGGGATGAGCAGTTCTTC
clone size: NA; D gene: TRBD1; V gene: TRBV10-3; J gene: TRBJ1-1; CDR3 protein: CAIRGQYTEAFF; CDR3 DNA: TGTGCCATCAGGGGACAGTACACTGAAGCTTTCTTT
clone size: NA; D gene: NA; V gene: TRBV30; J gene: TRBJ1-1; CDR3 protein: CAWRWGTEAFF; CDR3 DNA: TGTGCCTGGAGATGGGGGACTGAAGCTTTCTTT
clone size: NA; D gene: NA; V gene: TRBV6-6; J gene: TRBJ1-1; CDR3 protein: CASTYTGTTITEAFF; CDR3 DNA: TGTGCCAGCACCTACACCGGGACAACGATCACTGAAGCTTTCTTT
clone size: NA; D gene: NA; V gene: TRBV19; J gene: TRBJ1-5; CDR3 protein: CASSIRGPSYYSNQPQHF; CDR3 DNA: TGTGCCAGTAGTATCCGAGGGCCGTCCTATTATAGCAATCAGCCCCAGCATTTT
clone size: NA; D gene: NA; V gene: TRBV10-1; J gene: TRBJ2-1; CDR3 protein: CASSELGGEQFF; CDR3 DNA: TGCGCCAGCAGTGAGCTCGGGGGTGAGCAGTTCTTC
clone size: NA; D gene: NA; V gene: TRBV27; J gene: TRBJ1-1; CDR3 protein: CASRAGSTEAFF; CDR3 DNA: TGTGCCAGCAGGGCCGGGAGCACTGAAGCTTTCTTT
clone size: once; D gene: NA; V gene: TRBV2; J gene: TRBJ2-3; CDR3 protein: CASTRADTQYF; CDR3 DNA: TGTGCCAGTACTAGAGCAGATACGCAGTATTTT
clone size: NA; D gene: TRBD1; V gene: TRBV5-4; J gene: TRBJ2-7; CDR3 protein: CASSLGQGAEYEQYF; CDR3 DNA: TGTGCCAGCAGCTTGGGACAGGGGGCGGAATACGAGCAGTACTTC
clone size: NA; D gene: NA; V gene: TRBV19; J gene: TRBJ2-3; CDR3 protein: CASSITDSHTDTQYF; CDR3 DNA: TGTGCCAGTAGTATAACGGACTCTCACACAGATACGCAGTATTTT
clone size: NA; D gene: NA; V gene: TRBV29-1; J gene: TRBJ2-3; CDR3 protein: CSVTPRGTDTQYF; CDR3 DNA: TGCAGCGTTACTCCCAGGGGTACAGATACGCAGTATTTT
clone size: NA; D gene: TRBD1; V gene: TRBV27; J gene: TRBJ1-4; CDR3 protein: CASSPRTGGYEKLFF; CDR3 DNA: TGTGCCAGCAGTCCGCGGACAGGGGGCTATGAAAAACTGTTTTTT
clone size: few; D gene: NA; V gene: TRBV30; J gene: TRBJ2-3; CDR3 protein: CAWSLGGTDTQYF; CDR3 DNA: TGTGCCTGGAGTCTAGGGGGAACAGATACGCAGTATTTT
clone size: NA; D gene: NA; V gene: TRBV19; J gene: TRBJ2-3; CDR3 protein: CASSILDATDTQYF; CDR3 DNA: TGTGCCAGTAGTATCTTAGACGCCACAGATACGCAGTATTTT
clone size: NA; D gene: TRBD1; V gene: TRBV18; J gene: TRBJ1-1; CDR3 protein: CASSRTQGAGEAFF; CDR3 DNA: TGTGCCAGCTCACGAACGCAGGGGGCGGGTGAAGCTTTCTTT
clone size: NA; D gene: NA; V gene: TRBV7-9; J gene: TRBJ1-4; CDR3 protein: CASSRKTGSEKLFF; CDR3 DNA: TGTGCCAGCAGCCGGAAGACAGGCTCGGAAAAACTGTTTTTT
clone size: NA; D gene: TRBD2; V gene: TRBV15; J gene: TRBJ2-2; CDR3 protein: CATSRAGGENTGELFF; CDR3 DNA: TGTGCCACCAGCAGAGCGGGAGGGGAGAACACCGGGGAGCTGTTTTTT
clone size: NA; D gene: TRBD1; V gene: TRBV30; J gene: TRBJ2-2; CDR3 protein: CAWSARRQGLTGELFF; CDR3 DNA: TGTGCCTGGAGTGCACGAAGACAGGGTCTGACCGGGGAGCTGTTTTTT
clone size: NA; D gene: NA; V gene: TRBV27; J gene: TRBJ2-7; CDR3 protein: CASSTGDSAYEQYF; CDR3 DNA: TGTGCCAGCAGTACGGGGGACAGCGCCTACGAGCAGTACTTC
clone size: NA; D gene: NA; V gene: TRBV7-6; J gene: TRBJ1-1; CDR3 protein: CASSLFPTEGTEAFF; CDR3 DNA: TGTGCCAGCAGCTTATTTCCCACGGAGGGCACTGAAGCTTTCTTT
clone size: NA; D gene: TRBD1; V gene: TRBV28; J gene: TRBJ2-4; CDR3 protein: CASSGPGTGNWIQYF; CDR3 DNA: TGTGCCAGCAGTGGCCCCGGGACAGGGAATTGGATTCAGTACTTC
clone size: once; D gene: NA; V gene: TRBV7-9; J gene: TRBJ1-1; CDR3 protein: CASRFQPNTEAFF; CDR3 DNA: TGTGCCAGCAGATTCCAACCGAACACTGAAGCTTTCTTT
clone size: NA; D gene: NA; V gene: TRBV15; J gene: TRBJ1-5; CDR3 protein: CATSRDPGGNQPQHF; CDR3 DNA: TGTGCCACCAGCAGAGATCCGGGGGGCAATCAGCCCCAGCATTTT
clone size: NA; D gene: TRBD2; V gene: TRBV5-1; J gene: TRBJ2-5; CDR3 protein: CASTGSGGETQYF; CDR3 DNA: TGCGCCAGCACCGGTAGCGGGGGAGAGACCCAGTACTTC
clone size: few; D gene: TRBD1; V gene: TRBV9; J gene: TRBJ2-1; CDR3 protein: CASSTGTVSGHNEQFF; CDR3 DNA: TGTGCCAGCAGTACCGGGACAGTCTCTGGCCACAATGAGCAGTTCTTC
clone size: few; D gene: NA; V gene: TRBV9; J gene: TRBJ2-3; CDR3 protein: CASSVAGVDTDTQYF; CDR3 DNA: TGTGCCAGCAGCGTAGCTGGGGTCGACACAGATACGCAGTATTTT
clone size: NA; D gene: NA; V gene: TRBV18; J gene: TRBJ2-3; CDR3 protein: CASSLNRAGDTQYF; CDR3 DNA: TGTGCCAGCTCCCTCAACAGGGCGGGGGATACGCAGTATTTT
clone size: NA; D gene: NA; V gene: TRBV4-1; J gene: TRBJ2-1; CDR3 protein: CASSPGARSEQFF; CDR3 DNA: TGCGCCAGCAGCCCCGGGGCAAGATCAGAGCAGTTCTTC
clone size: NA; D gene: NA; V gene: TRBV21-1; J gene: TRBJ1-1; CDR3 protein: CASSKVCATDTEAFF; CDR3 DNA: TGTGCCAGCAGCAAAGTTTGTGCGACGGACACTGAAGCTTTCTTT
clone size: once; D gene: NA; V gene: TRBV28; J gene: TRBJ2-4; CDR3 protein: CASSLAKNIQYF; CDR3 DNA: TGTGCCAGCAGCTTAGCCAAAAACATTCAGTACTTC
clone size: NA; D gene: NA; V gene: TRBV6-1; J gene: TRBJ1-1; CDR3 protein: CASSGRVGHGSTEAFF; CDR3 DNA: TGTGCCAGCAGTGGACGGGTGGGACACGGCAGCACTGAAGCTTTCTTT
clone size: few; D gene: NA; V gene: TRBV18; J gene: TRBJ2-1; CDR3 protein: CASSPQGDSYNEQFF; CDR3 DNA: TGTGCCAGCTCACCGCAGGGAGACTCCTACAATGAGCAGTTCTTC
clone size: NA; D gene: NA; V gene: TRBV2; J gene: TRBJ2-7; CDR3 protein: CASSEFWGNYEQYF; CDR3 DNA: TGTGCCAGCAGTGAATTTTGGGGAAACTACGAGCAGTACTTC
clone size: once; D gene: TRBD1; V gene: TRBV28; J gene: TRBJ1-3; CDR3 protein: CASRTGGGNTIYF; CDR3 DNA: TGTGCCAGCAGGACAGGGGGGGGAAACACCATATATTTT
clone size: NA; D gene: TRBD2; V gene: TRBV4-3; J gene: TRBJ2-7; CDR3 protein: CASSQGRYLAVWEQYF; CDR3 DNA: TGCGCCAGCAGCCAAGGACGTTATCTAGCGGTCTGGGAGCAGTACTTC
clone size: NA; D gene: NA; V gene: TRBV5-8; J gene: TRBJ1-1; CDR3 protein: CANRTPGRWNTEAFF; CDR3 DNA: TGTGCCAACAGGACACCGGGACGGTGGAACACTGAAGCTTTCTTT
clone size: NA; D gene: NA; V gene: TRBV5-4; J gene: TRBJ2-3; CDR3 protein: CASSLYLDTQYF; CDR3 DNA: TGTGCTAGCAGTCTCTACTTGGATACGCAGTATTTT
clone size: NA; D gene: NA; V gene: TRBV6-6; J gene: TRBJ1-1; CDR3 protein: CASRGSALNTEAFF; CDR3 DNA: TGTGCCAGTAGAGGCAGCGCTTTGAACACTGAAGCTTTCTTT
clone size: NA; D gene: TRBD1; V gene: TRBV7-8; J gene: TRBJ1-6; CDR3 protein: CASSRTGRGVYNSPLHF; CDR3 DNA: TGTGCCAGCAGCCGGACAGGGAGGGGTGTATATAATTCACCCCTCCACTTT
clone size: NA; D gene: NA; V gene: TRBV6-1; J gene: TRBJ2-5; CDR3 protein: CAAFIRGRETQYF; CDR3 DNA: TGTGCCGCGTTTATCAGGGGCCGAGAGACCCAGTACTTC
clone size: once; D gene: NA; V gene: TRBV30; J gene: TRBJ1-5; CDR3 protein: CAWRSEASNQPQHF; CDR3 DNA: TGTGCCTGGAGGTCGGAAGCCAGCAATCAGCCCCAGCATTTT
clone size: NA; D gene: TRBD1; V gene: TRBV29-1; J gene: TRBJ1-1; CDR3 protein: CSALDRKNTEAFF; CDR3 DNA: TGCAGCGCCCTGGACAGGAAGAACACTGAAGCTTTCTTT
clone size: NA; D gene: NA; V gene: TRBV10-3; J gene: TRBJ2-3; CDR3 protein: CATQIAANTDTQYF; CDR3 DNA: TGTGCCACGCAGATAGCGGCCAACACAGATACGCAGTATTTT
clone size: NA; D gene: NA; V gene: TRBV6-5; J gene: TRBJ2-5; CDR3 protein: CASSWDGQLTQYF; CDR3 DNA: TGTGCCAGTAGCTGGGACGGTCAATTGACCCAGTACTTC
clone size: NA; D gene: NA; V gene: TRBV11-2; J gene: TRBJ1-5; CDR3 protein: CASSQWTGQPQHF; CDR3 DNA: TGTGCCAGCAGCCAATGGACGGGACAGCCCCAGCATTTT
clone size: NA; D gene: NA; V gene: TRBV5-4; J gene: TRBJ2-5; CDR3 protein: CASSAKYEAETQYF; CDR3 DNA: TGTGCCAGCAGCGCTAAATATGAGGCGGAGACCCAGTACTTC